This T cell receptor beta chain appears in the sequencing data of a study of T-cell reconstitution after alpha-beta-depleted transplantation in children. This CDR3 has 13 amino acids. The ends were cut back, 6 bases at V and 3 bases at J, with 11 bases in the middle. The germline V gene has CDR1 DFQATT and CDR2 SNEGSKA (reference sequence). A note on this clonotype: Its antigen is undetermined.

General study results and limits: The main origin of T-cell counts and diversity one year after transplant was newly produced T cells.

TCRbeta library construction was performed incorporating unique molecular identifiers. TCRdb reprocessed the PCR reads with MiXCR, giving one entry per CDR3 protein. The sample lists roughly 400,000 distinct CDR3 sequences; 43% were seen once. The origin of this receptor is a girl aged 2 to 10 with aplastic anemia, due to receive a stem cell transplant. The chain is built from TRBV20-1 and TRBJ1-4; D ambiguous. The input for sequencing was PBMCs, taken before TCRalphabeta/CD19-depleted stem cell transplant. As DNA, the CDR3 is TGCAGTGCCTCCCGGGAGCCTAATGAAAAACTGTTTTTT. Protein sequence: CSASREPNEKLFF.